Here is one TCR beta chain with its context. This entry comes from a study of blood T cell repertoires in COVID-19. Across the whole study: The United States, Italy and Spain provided the acute and convalescent COVID-19 samples.

Assay: immunoSEQ multiplex PCR; the TCRdb copy retains only in-frame clones and omits some. The table lists just over 250,000 clones, 91% of them singletons. The CDR3 runs to 20 residues. Sequenced input: peripheral blood. The chain has TRBV7-5 and TRBJ2-1; the DNA was not compared with TRBD2, the D call given in the table. TRBV7-5 is noted as a pseudogene. The sequence derives from a person under 30 with COVID-19, enrolled during active disease. CDR3 coding DNA: TGTGCCAGAAGCTCGGAGACTAGCGGGGAGATCTCCGAGGGGTACAATGAGCAGTTCTTC. It codes for CARSSETSGEISEGYNEQFF.